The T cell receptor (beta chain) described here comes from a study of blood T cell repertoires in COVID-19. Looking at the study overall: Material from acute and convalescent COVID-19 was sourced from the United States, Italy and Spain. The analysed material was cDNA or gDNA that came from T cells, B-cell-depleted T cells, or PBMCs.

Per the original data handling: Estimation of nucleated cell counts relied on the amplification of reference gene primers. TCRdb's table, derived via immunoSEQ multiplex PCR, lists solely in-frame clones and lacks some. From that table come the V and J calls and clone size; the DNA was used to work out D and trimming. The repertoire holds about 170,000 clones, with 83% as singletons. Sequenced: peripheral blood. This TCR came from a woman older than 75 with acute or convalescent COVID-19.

The CDR3 loop reads CASSQAGGANTGELFF. CDR3 nucleotides: TGCGCCAGCAGCCAGGCCGGGGGGGCCAACACCGGGGAGCTGTTTTTT. The chain couples TRBV5-1 to TRBJ2-2; 8 nucleotides line up with TRBD2. The CDR3 is 16 amino acids. Germline V CDR1 and CDR2: SGHRS, YFSETQ. Trimming took 4 bases from V and 2 from J; bases not matched to a gene: 7.